The 8 T cell receptor beta chains listed next were all sequenced from one sample in a study of T-cell memory formation after mild COVID-19. TCRdb reprocessed the 5' RACE reads with MiXCR, giving one entry per CDR3 protein. The sample lists roughly 300,000 distinct CDR3 sequences, roughly 8.2% occurring once. The specimen was PBMCs or a T cell subset sorted from them (not recorded which). All receptors come from a man younger than 30 who had mild COVID-19 (a few samples of this study predate the infection). Cell type and time point are not known.

This chain links TRBV9 with TRBJ2-3, with 10 positions matching TRBD1. V shed 2 bases and J 5 bases; nucleotides not matched to a gene: 5. CDR3 length: 15 residues. Germline V gene data show CDR1 as SGDLS and CDR2 as YYNGEE. The CDR3, as DNA: TGTGCCAGCAGCGTTCCGGGACAGGGGATAGATACGCAGTATTTT. Protein: CASSVPGQGIDTQYF.

The J gene is TRBJ1-2, the V gene TRBV24-1; TRBD1 might be the D (6 bases). Germline V gene sequence: CDR1 KGHDR, CDR2 SFDVKD. The V and J ends lost 6 bases and 4 bases respectively, with 14 bases between them. There are 14 residues in the CDR3. CDR3 sequence reads: CATSLSTGAYGYTF. The CDR3 coding sequence is TGTGCCACCAGTCTCTCGACAGGAGCCTATGGCTACACCTTC.

This sequence joins TRBV7-3 and TRBJ2-3, with TRBD2 identical over 7 bases. The CDR3 has 15 residues. The trim removed 5 bases at V and 0 bases at J, leaving 5 bases unmatched. Per the germline V gene, CDR1 is SGHTA and CDR2 is FQGTGA. Here the CDR3 reads CASSTAGMSTDTQYF. CDR3 DNA sequence: TGTGCCAGCAGCACAGCGGGGATGAGCACAGATACGCAGTATTTT.

This chain connects TRBV9 to TRBJ1-2; tentatively, D is TRBD1 (5 bases). The germline gives CDR1 SGDLS, CDR2 YYNGEE. The germline V and J ends were trimmed by 2 bases and 8 bases, with 16 bases remaining between them. CDR3 size: 14 residues. CDR3: CASSVRDPVDGYTF. DNA for the CDR3: TGTGCCAGCAGCGTGAGGGACCCGGTGGACGGCTACACCTTC.

There are a few counts of this clonotype. The J gene is TRBJ2-3, the V gene TRBV7-3; TRBD1 matches 7 bases. The CDR3 is 16 amino acids. The V gene end was trimmed by 5 bases and the J gene end by 4 bases; junction bases not matched to a gene: 12. Germline CDR1 is SGHTA and CDR2 is FQGTGA. CDR3 in amino acids: CASSVGSNRGSDTQYF. The CDR3 DNA follows: TGTGCCAGCAGCGTAGGGAGCAACAGGGGTTCAGATACGCAGTATTTT.

J is TRBJ2-4 and V is TRBV20-1; 7 nucleotides line up with TRBD2. Germline lookup yields CDR1 DFQATT and CDR2 SNEGSKA (reference sequence). J lost 2 bases, V lost 2 bases, and 12 bases had no gene match. This CDR3 comprises 17 residues. The CDR3 reads CSARSNSGGLPKNIQYF. The CDR3 region has the DNA TGCAGTGCTAGAAGTAACAGTGGGGGACTACCCAAAAACATTCAGTACTTC.

This clonotype came up many times. The chain joins TRBV5-1 to TRBJ2-2, with 13 bases fitting TRBD2. The CDR3 spans 18 residues. Losses at the gene ends were 2 bases for V and 4 bases for J; bases not matched to a gene: 8. Germline assignment: CDR1 SGHRS and CDR2 YFSETQ. This CDR3 is CASSFGLAGVPVTGELFF. DNA of the CDR3: TGCGCCAGCAGCTTTGGACTAGCGGGGGTTCCGGTCACCGGGGAGCTGTTTTTT.

V and J are TRBV6-5 and TRBJ2-1, with 8 bases fitting TRBD1. J was trimmed by 0 bases and V by 6 bases; bases with no gene match: 7. Germline V CDR1 and CDR2: MNHEY, SVGAGI. The CDR3 consists of 16 residues. The chain's CDR3 is CASRRQGSSSYNEQFF. In DNA form, the CDR3 reads TGTGCCAGCAGACGACAGGGGTCAAGCTCCTACAATGAGCAGTTCTTC.